The clone carrying this TCR beta chain has a handful of counts. The antigen remains undetermined. Beta-chain TCR CDR3 regions were amplified from RNA transcripts. HTBI primers served in a first-round RT-PCR, which a second-round multiplex PCR followed. TCRdb independently ran MiXCR on the multiplex PCR reads; one entry per CDR3 protein. The table shows 680,000 or so distinct CDR3 sequences, with approximately 21% occurring only once. The data originate from a study of Graves' ophthalmopathy and Graves' hyperthyroidism. Whole-study results and caveats: In blood, most expanded thyroid clonotypes above 0.001 frequency were also detected.

The CDR3 length is 15 residues. Trimming took 7 bases from V and 3 from J, leaving 18 bases between them. Looked up from germline, CDR1 is MNHNS and CDR2 is SASEGT. Serum thyroxine and TRAb, along with clinical symptoms, thyroid ultrasound and orbital computed tomography, were what diagnosis relied on. PBMCs stemmed from roughly 9.4 ml of fresh peripheral blood. The sequence came from a woman between 18 and 29 years old with stable Graves' hyperthyroidism. Some clones in this sample may be carry-over from other donors' samples. This rearrangement joins TRBV6-1 to TRBJ1-2; TRBD1 is a possible D gene (6 bases). The sequenced sample consisted of peripheral blood. The CDR3 sequence is CASTPLGPGDYGYTF. CDR3 in DNA: TGTGCCAGCACCCCCCTAGGGCCAGGGGACTATGGCTACACCTTC.